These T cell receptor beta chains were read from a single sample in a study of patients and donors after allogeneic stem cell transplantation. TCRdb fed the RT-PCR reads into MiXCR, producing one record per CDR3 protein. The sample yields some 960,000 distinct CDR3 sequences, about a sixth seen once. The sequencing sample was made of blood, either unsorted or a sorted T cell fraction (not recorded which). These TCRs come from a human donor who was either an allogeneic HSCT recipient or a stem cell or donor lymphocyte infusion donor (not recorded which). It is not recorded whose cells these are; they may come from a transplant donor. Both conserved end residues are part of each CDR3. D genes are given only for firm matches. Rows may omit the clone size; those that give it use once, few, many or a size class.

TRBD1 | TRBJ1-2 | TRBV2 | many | TGTGCCAGCAACACTCCAGAGGGGGCGAACTATGGCTACACCTTC | CASNTPEGANYGYTF
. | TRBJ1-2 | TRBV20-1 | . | TGCAGTGCTAGAGGGGTGGCAAACTATGGCTACACCTTC | CSARGVANYGYTF
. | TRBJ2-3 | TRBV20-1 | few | TGCAGTGCCATAGTAAGTGCGGGACCGGGACGCACAGATACGCAGTATTTT | CSAIVSAGPGRTDTQYF
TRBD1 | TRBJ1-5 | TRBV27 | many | TGTGCCAGCAGTTTCGGAGGGGGCGGTCAGCCCCAGCATTTT | CASSFGGGGQPQHF
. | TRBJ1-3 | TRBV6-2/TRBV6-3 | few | TGTGCCAGCAGTTACTCCCGAGGGTCTGGAAACACCATATATTTT | CASSYSRGSGNTIYF
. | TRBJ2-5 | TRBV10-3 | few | TGTGCCATCAGTGCCAGACCCCAAGAGACCCAGTACTTC | CAISARPQETQYF
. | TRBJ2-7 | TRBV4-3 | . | TGCGCCAGCAGCCAAGGAATCGGGGACAACGAGCAGTACTTC | CASSQGIGDNEQYF
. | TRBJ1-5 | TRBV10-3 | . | TGTGCCATCGGAGCGATTAGCAATCAGCCCCAGCATTTT | CAIGAISNQPQHF
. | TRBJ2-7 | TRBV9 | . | TGTGCCAGCAGCGTAGATATGGGAGAGCAGTACTTC | CASSVDMGEQYF
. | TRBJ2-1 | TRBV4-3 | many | TGCGCCAGCAGCCAAGATAGAGGGGTCTACAATGAGCAGTTCTTC | CASSQDRGVYNEQFF
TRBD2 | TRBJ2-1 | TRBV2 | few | TGTGCCAGCATAGGGACTAAATACTACAATGAGCAGTTCTTC | CASIGTKYYNEQFF
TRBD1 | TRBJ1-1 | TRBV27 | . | TGTGCCAGCGGATTACGAGGGGGCAACACTGAAGCTTTCTTT | CASGLRGGNTEAFF
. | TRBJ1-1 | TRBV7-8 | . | TGTGCCAGCAACAGGGTAGGCACTGAAGCTTTCTTT | CASNRVGTEAFF
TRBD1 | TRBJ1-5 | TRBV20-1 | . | TGCAGTGCTAGACAGATAGGACAGGGTCGTCAGCCCCAGCATTTT | CSARQIGQGRQPQHF
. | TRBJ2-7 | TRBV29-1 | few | TGCAGCGTTGTAAGGGGTTACGAGCAGTACTTC | CSVVRGYEQYF
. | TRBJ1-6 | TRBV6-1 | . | TGTGCCAGCAGTGAAGTCGGCGGCACCGACTGGAATTCACCCCTCCACTTT | CASSEVGGTDWNSPLHF
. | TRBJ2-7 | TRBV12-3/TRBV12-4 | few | TGTGCCAGCAGTTCTCGGGCCAAGAGGAAGTCCTACGAGCAGTACTTC | CASSSRAKRKSYEQYF
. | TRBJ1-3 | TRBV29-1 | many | TGCAGCGCTTACATGGGGGACGGAAACACCATATATTTT | CSAYMGDGNTIYF
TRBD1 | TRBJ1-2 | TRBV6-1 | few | TGTGCCAGCTTAGACAGGGGGCGCGTATATGGCTACACCTTC | CASLDRGRVYGYTF
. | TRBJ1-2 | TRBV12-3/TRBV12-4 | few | TGTGCCAGCAGTTCCCATCGCACGTATGGCTACACCTTC | CASSSHRTYGYTF
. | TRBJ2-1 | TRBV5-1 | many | TGCGCCAGCAGCTTAAACCTGGGGGATGAGCAGTTCTTC | CASSLNLGDEQFF
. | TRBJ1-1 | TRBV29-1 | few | TGCAGCGGGACTCTGGTCCTATCTGAAGCTTTCTTT | CSGTLVLSEAFF
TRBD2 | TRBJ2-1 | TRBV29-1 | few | TGCAGCGTTGAGTCTGGGACTAGCGGGATTAATGAGCAGTTCTTC | CSVESGTSGINEQFF
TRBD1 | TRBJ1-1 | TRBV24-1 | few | TGTGCCACCAGTGATAGAGGGGGCCGTGAAGCTTTCTTT | CATSDRGGREAFF
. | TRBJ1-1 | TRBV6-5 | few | TGTGCCAGCAGTTACGGGGGCGTGAACACTGAAGCTTTCTTT | CASSYGGVNTEAFF
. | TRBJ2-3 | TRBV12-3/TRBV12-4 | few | TGTGCCAGCATGCATTCGCAGGACACAGATACGCAGTATTTT | CASMHSQDTDTQYF
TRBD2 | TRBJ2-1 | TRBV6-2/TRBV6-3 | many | TGTGCCAGCAGTAGAAAGGGACTAGCGGGGGTCTTCTCCTACAATGAGCAGTTCTTC | CASSRKGLAGVFSYNEQFF
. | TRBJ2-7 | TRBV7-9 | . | TGTGCCAGCAGCTTATTGGGGGGCGGGAGCTCCTACGAGCAGTACTTC | CASSLLGGGSSYEQYF
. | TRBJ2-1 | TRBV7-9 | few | TGTGCCAGCAGCCTCCGGGGGGACAGGCTTCTAGCGGGAGAGCAGTTCTTC | CASSLRGDRLLAGEQFF
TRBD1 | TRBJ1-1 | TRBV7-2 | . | TGTGCCAGCAGCTTAGTAGGGACAGGGGGCAACACTGAAGCTTTCTTT | CASSLVGTGGNTEAFF
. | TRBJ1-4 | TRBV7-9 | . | TGTGCCAGCACCCGACCCGGCACTAATGAAAAACTGTTTTTT | CASTRPGTNEKLFF
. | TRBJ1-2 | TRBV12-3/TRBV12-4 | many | TGTGCCAGCATGGCGGGTGAATTAGCTAACTATGGCTACACCTTC | CASMAGELANYGYTF
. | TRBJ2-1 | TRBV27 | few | TGTGCCAGCAACACAGGGAGAGGTAATGAGCAGTTCTTC | CASNTGRGNEQFF
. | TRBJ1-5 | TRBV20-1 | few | TGCAGTGCTAGAGATCGGATGGATCAGCCCCAGCATTTT | CSARDRMDQPQHF
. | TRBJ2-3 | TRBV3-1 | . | TGTGCCAGCAGCCGTGGGTCCGCCACAGATACGCAGTATTTT | CASSRGSATDTQYF
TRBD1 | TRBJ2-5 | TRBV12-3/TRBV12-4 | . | TGTGCCAGCAGACCCGACAGGGGCCAGTACCAAGAGACCCAGTACTTC | CASRPDRGQYQETQYF
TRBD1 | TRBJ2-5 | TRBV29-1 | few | TGCAGCGACAGGGGGGCAGAGACCCAGTACTTC | CSDRGAETQYF
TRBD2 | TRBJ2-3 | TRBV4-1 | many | TGCGCCAGCAGCCAAGGACTAGCGGGGGGCACAGATACGCAGTATTTT | CASSQGLAGGTDTQYF
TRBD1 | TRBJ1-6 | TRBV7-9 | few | TGTGCCAGCAGCTTTCGTACAGGACAGGGGAATAATTCACCCCTCCACTTT | CASSFRTGQGNNSPLHF
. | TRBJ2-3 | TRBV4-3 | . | TGCGCCAGCAGCCAATGGACAGATACGCAGTATTTT | CASSQWTDTQYF
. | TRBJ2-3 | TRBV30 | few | TGTGCCTGGAGTGTACGGCTAGATATAGATACGCAGTATTTT | CAWSVRLDIDTQYF
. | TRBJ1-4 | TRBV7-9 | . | TGTGCCAGCAGCTCTATGGCCTCTAATGAAAAACTGTTTTTT | CASSSMASNEKLFF
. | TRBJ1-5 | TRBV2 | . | TGTGCCAGCAGGTGGAAGGGGGTTACTCAGCCCCAGCATTTT | CASRWKGVTQPQHF
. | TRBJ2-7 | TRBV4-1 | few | TGCGCCAGCACCAGCGGTACGGGACAACTTTACGAGCAGTACTTC | CASTSGTGQLYEQYF
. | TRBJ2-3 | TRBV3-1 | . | TGTGCCAGCAGCCAAGGCCGAGAGGGCACAGATACGCAGTATTTT | CASSQGREGTDTQYF
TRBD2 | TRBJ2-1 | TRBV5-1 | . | TGCGCCAGCAGTTCTAGCGGGAGTGTCAATGAGCAGTTCTTC | CASSSSGSVNEQFF